This T cell receptor beta chain comes out of a study of blood T cell repertoires in COVID-19 (dated by TCRdb to the early 2020s). Broadly, across the study: Collaborator samples came from the United States, Italy and Spain and covered acute and convalescent phases of COVID-19. Where available, HLA class I and class II types were obtained from metadata supplied by the sample provider rather than from assay-based typing. Sample metadata almost always included a de-identified subject ID, COVID-19 status, age in years and sex. A freely available public database, intended as a resource for researchers studying the immune response to SARS-CoV-2, is where the repertoires were released. Samples came from the ongoing ImmuneRACE study (first 160 participants) plus 1,254 subjects from 6 global collaborators. The material from the prospective study consisted of cDNA or gDNA derived from T cells, B-cell-depleted T cells, or PBMCs. Subjects who had been exposed to COVID-19, were actively infected with it, or had recovered from it provided the deeply sampled blood TCRbeta repertoires that made up the dataset. On the study overall, not on this receptor specifically: Clinical and demographic metadata were provided uncurated, with the amount varying by source and participant.

The collaborating institutions used their own protocols to collect whole blood in K2EDTA tubes. For TCRbeta analysis, collaborators shipped samples in one of three forms: frozen whole blood, isolated PBMCs, or DNA extracted from either of those sample types. To note about this clone: Its antigen is unknown. No much larger clone is present one base from it, and per-base qualities are unavailable.

TCRbeta CDR3 regions were amplified from genomic DNA using the immunoSEQ Assay, a bias-controlled multiplex PCR. Per the original workflow: Within the assay, amplification of reference gene primers was used to estimate how many nucleated cells each sample contained. To quantify the absolute abundance of each unique TCRbeta CDR3 rearrangement, sequence reads were collapsed and filtered. Productive Simpson clonality was computed per sample as the square root of Simpson's diversity index over productive rearrangements. TCRdb provides this immuneACCESS table in a form limited to in-frame rearrangements. Some clones are lacking; in checked studies, under half of them reflect an unresolved V gene, and why the rest are absent is not known. The V and J calls and clone size were taken over from that table, and D and trimming were inferred from the DNA. A total of about 210,000 clones appear in this sample, roughly 85% of them only once. Jointly, the top ten make up roughly 2.6% of the sample.

CDR3 length: 15 amino acids, cysteine to phenylalanine. Only CDR3 DNA remains: 45 bases, in frame from the first base. Unmatched junction bases come to 7, with V trimmed by 0 bases and J by 7 bases. CDR1 and CDR2 are read off the germline V gene as SGDLS and YYNGEE. The rearrangement combines TRBV9 with TRBJ1-2, with 9 junctional bases fitting TRBD1. This TCR was sampled from a woman in her thirties or forties with active or convalescent COVID-19. The sample taken for sequencing was peripheral blood. The DNA sequence is TGTGCCAGCAGCGTAGAACAGGGGGCCACTATTGGCTACACCTTC. Translated, this gives CASSVEQGATIGYTF.